This paragraph reports one TCR beta chain. The antigen is unknown. The data were obtained in a study of OX40 agonist ivuxolimab in advanced cancers. Points from the study as a whole: At 0.1 to 3.0 mg/kg, clonal expansion of CD4+ and CD8+ blood T cells had occurred by week 6.

The repertoire was sequenced with immunoSEQ multiplex PCR; TCRdb's copy has only in-frame clones and lacks some. The sample carries roughly 80,000 clones, roughly 91% recorded once. Sampled blood was obtained at baseline, cycle 4 day 1, and cycle 7 day 1. V was trimmed by 4 bases and J by 8 bases, leaving 11 bases between them. The CDR3 is 12 amino acids. The germline CDR1 and CDR2 sequences are MNHEY and SVGAGI. The chain combines TRBV6-5 with TRBJ1-1; no clear D gene. The sequence came from an adult with an advanced solid tumor such as melanoma, head and neck, liver or kidney cancer. The material was CD4+ or CD8+ T cells sorted from blood, obtained in a trial of the OX40 agonist ivuxolimab. This chain's CDR3 is CASSSYGQEAFF. The CDR3 DNA reads as TGTGCCAGCAGTTCATACGGCCAGGAAGCTTTCTTT.